This T cell receptor beta chain was sequenced during a study of T cell repertoires in cytomegalovirus infection. One entry per CDR3 protein, called by TCRdb with MiXCR from the reads. The table lists 200,000 or so distinct CDR3 sequences, approximately 19% of them singletons. This sequence was found in a human donor in good health (CMV status not recorded). Some clones in this sample may be carry-over from other donors' samples. The material sequenced was PBMCs.

In DNA form, the CDR3 reads TGTGCCATCAGTGTCGAGCGGGGTGGCAATGAGCAGTTCTTC. Translating it yields CAISVERGGNEQFF. The chain recombines TRBV10-3 with TRBJ2-1; 7 nucleotides line up with TRBD2. The CDR3 loop spans 14 amino acids. The V segment lost 4 bases and the J segment 6 bases; nucleotides outside the gene matches: 6. Germline CDR1 reads ENHRY; CDR2 reads SYGVKD.